Listed below are T cell receptor beta chains from one sample, sequenced in a study of T cells after yellow fever vaccination. TCRdb called the 5' RACE reads again in MiXCR, with one record for every CDR3 protein. The top ten clones hold 3.2% of a sample with hundreds of thousands of distinct CDR3 sequences, about an eighth of them seen once. The source was CD4+ T cells sorted from PBMCs, collected 15 days after the yellow fever booster vaccination. These TCRs come from a man aged 18 to 30 who received the YFV17D yellow fever vaccine. Each CDR3 is given with its conserved first and last residue. The D gene is left open where the match is weak. Not all rows give a size; the values are once, few, many and, for expanded clones, a class.

v_call: TRBV10-3; d_call: -; clone_size: few; j_call: TRBJ2-3; cdr3_nt: TGTGCCATCAGCACGGGACATACGCAGTATTTT; cdr3_aa: CAISTGHTQYF
v_call: TRBV9; d_call: -; clone_size: few; j_call: TRBJ2-3; cdr3_nt: TGTGCCAGCAGCGTAGTTGTCGGAGGGCAAGATACGCAGTATTTT; cdr3_aa: CASSVVVGGQDTQYF
v_call: TRBV10-3; d_call: -; clone_size: many; j_call: TRBJ2-2; cdr3_nt: TGTGCCATCCAGGGGACCGGGGAGCTGTTTTTT; cdr3_aa: CAIQGTGELFF
v_call: TRBV10-3; d_call: -; clone_size: -; j_call: TRBJ2-7; cdr3_nt: TGTGCCATCAAGGGCTCCATTACTTACGAGCAGTACTTC; cdr3_aa: CAIKGSITYEQYF
v_call: TRBV11-2; d_call: TRBD1; clone_size: few; j_call: TRBJ2-3; cdr3_nt: TGTGCCAGCAGCTTTCGCAGGGGGCCTAGCACAGATACGCAGTATTTT; cdr3_aa: CASSFRRGPSTDTQYF
v_call: TRBV7-2; d_call: -; clone_size: few; j_call: TRBJ2-2; cdr3_nt: TGTGCCAGCAGCTTCCAGCTACCAGCGAACACCGGGGAGCTGTTTTTT; cdr3_aa: CASSFQLPANTGELFF
v_call: TRBV5-1; d_call: -; clone_size: -; j_call: TRBJ2-1; cdr3_nt: TGCGCCAGCAGCGGGCGCGTGGCACCTGGATACAATGAGCAGTTCTTC; cdr3_aa: CASSGRVAPGYNEQFF
v_call: TRBV4-1; d_call: -; clone_size: many; j_call: TRBJ2-5; cdr3_nt: TGCGCCAGCAGTCGAACGGCCCCCGGAGGGGATCGAGAGACCCAGTACTTC; cdr3_aa: CASSRTAPGGDRETQYF
v_call: TRBV6-5; d_call: TRBD1; clone_size: many; j_call: TRBJ2-2; cdr3_nt: TGTGCCAGCACTAGAAGGACAGGCACCATGAACACCGGGGAGCTGTTTTTT; cdr3_aa: CASTRRTGTMNTGELFF
v_call: TRBV4-1; d_call: TRBD2; clone_size: -; j_call: TRBJ2-1; cdr3_nt: TGCGCCAGCAGCCGCGGGCGACTAGCGGGGTCGGATGAGCAGTTCTTC; cdr3_aa: CASSRGRLAGSDEQFF
v_call: TRBV7-2; d_call: -; clone_size: -; j_call: TRBJ1-1; cdr3_nt: TGTGCCAGCAGCCGGGGTCAGGGGAGCGCTGAAGCTTTCTTT; cdr3_aa: CASSRGQGSAEAFF
v_call: TRBV4-3; d_call: TRBD1; clone_size: few; j_call: TRBJ1-3; cdr3_nt: TGCGCCAGCAGGGGGACAGTGGGCGGAAACACCATATATTTT; cdr3_aa: CASRGTVGGNTIYF
v_call: TRBV7-8; d_call: TRBD2; clone_size: few; j_call: TRBJ2-2; cdr3_nt: TGTGCCAGCATCGCGGGGGACACCGGGGAGCTGTTTTTT; cdr3_aa: CASIAGDTGELFF
v_call: TRBV30; d_call: -; clone_size: -; j_call: TRBJ1-4; cdr3_nt: TGTGCCTGGAGCCGAAAGGGGGCAACTAATGAAAAACTGTTTTTT; cdr3_aa: CAWSRKGATNEKLFF